Listed here are 24 T cell receptor beta chains from one sample, sequenced in a study of T cell repertoires in cytomegalovirus infection (dated 2019 in TCRdb). What this sample's treatment or condition label stands for: in vitro stimulation with specific CMV peptide epitopes to enrich CMV-specific T cells. TCRdb names Illumina HiSeq 1500 as the instrument used. The raw public reads went through TCRdb reprocessing: fastp at Q25, MiXCR clone calling, in-frame beta chains kept. Identical CDR3 protein sequences are pooled into one entry, listed with their most common genes and DNA. This sample is represented by hundreds of thousands of distinct CDR3 sequences; approximately 29% of them were singletons. Of the sample, around 12% falls within the top ten clones. Their target antigens are unknown. Sequencing used cultured CD8+ T cells from PBMCs, obtained from culture after CMV antigen stimulation. These receptors originate from a human donor in good health (CMV status not recorded). Some clones in this sample may be carry-over from other donors' samples.

This clonotype was detected ten times or more. The V call is TRBV6-5, the J call TRBJ1-3; D not resolved. The germline CDR1 and CDR2 sequences are MNHEY and SVGAGI. V gave up 0 bases and J gave up 3 bases, with 9 bases separating them. There are 15 residues in the CDR3. CDR3 DNA sequence: TGTGCCAGCAGTTACTCGATAGGCCGTGGAAACACCATATATTTT. This sequence encodes CASSYSIGRGNTIYF.

This clonotype was counted ten times or more. The chain has TRBV7-6 and TRBJ2-3, with 10 bases lining up with TRBD2. Germline V gene sequence: CDR1 SGHVS, CDR2 FNYEAQ. The CDR3 contains 17 residues. V trimming: 5 bases; J trimming: 1 base; junction bases outside the gene matches: 9. CDR3 region: CASSLDIAGGGTDTQYF. CDR3 DNA sequence: TGTGCCAGCAGCCTCGATATAGCGGGGGGAGGCACAGATACGCAGTATTTT.

There are a few counts of this clonotype. The rearrangement uses TRBV27 and TRBJ2-7; D is unclear. This CDR3 spans 14 amino acids. The V gene lost 5 bases and the J gene lost 1 base, with 12 bases spanning the gap. CDR1 and CDR2 (germline): MNHEY, SMNVEV (reference sequence). CDR3 loop: CASSAGGTSYEQYF. The CDR3 bases are TGTGCCAGCAGTGCTGGCGGAACATCCTACGAGCAGTACTTC.

The chain couples TRBV28 to TRBJ2-7; 7 bases line up with TRBD2. The CDR3 runs 12 residues. Germline lookup yields CDR1 MDHEN and CDR2 SYDVKM. V dropped 3 bases and J dropped 5; count of bases not matched to a gene: 1. The CDR3 DNA is TGTGCCAGCAGTTTTGGGGGGGACGAGCAGTACGTC. Translation gives CASSFGGDEQYV.

The CDR3 sequence: CASSFLVRVLSDTEAFF. Here the CDR3 DNA reads TGTGCCAGCAGCTTCCTAGTCAGAGTCCTGTCGGACACTGAAGCTTTCTTT. The chain links TRBV7-9 to TRBJ1-1; the D is unclear. The germline gives CDR1 SEHNR, CDR2 FQNEAQ (reference sequence). Trimming removed 3 bases at V and 3 bases at J, with 20 bases between. The CDR3 covers 17 residues. Looking up the rest from reference TRBV7-9 and TRBJ1-1 gives the full variable domain: DTGVSQNPRHKITKRGQNVTFRCDPISEHNRLYWYRQTLGQGPEFLTYFQNEAQLEKSRLLSDRFSAERPKGSFSTLEIQRTEQGDSAMYLCASSFLVRVLSDTEAFFGQGTRLTVV.

The sample holds many counts of this clonotype. V is TRBV7-9 and J is TRBJ2-7, with 7 bases fitting TRBD1. The CDR3 extends over 12 amino acids. The V and J ends lost 3 bases and 4 bases, in that order; junction bases with no gene match: 0. Germline loops: CDR1 SEHNR, CDR2 FQNEAQ (reference sequence). The CDR3 DNA reads as TGTGCCAGCAGCTTGACAGGGTACGAGCAGTACGTC. Its protein product is CASSLTGYEQYV.

This clonotype was seen a few times. The rearrangement links TRBV5-5 to TRBJ2-3; no firm D call. Germline CDR1 and CDR2: SGHKS and YYEKEE (reference sequence). Trimming left V 3 bases short and J 1 base short, with 9 bases between. The CDR3 runs 14 residues. CDR3 amino acids: CASSYAAGTDTQYF. The CDR3 DNA reads as TGTGCCAGCAGCTACGCCGCGGGCACAGATACGCAGTATTTT.

This clonotype was seen a few times. The chain couples TRBV6-8 to TRBJ1-1; tentative D call: TRBD1 (6 bases). The germline CDR1 and CDR2 sequences are MNHGY and SAAAGT. This CDR3 comprises 15 residues. V was pared by 5 bases and J by 4 bases, with 17 bases between. Here the CDR3 DNA reads TGTGCCAGCAGTCTTTTAGGGGGGCGGTTCACTGAAGCTTTCTTT. This translates into CASSLLGGRFTEAFF.

This clonotype was seen a few times. V and J are TRBV12-3 or TRBV12-4 and TRBJ1-5; 8 bases align to TRBD1. V trimming: 5 bases; J trimming: 6 bases; junction bases outside the gene matches: 6. This CDR3 comprises 14 residues. The CDR3 loop reads CASSGQGGTQPQHF. As DNA, the CDR3 is TGTGCCAGCAGTGGACAGGGAGGAACTCAGCCCCAGCATTTT.

Comments on this clonotype: A read error may explain this, as a much larger clone is one base away. The chain is built from TRBV7-9 and TRBJ2-1; no definite D call. The germline V gene has CDR1 SEHNR and CDR2 FQNEAQ (reference sequence). The CDR3 extends over 16 amino acids. The CDR3 reads CASSSSYRSSYTEQFF. CDR3 bases: TGTGCCAGCAGCTCCTCTTACCGGAGCTCCTACACTGAGCAGTTCTTC.

In DNA form, the CDR3 reads TGTGCCAGCACCACGGGGGCGGAAGGCTACACCTTC. Amino acids: CASTTGAEGYTF. The chain couples TRBV6-5 to TRBJ1-2, with D tentatively TRBD1 (6 bases). The length of the CDR3 is 12 residues. V lost 7 bases to trimming and J lost 8 bases, with 14 bases between them. Germline CDR1 reads MNHEY; CDR2 reads SVGAGI.

V gene TRBV4-2 combines with J gene TRBJ2-1, with 7 bases matching TRBD2. Germline V gives CDR1 LGHNA, CDR2 YNFKEQ. The CDR3 is 15 residues long. V lost 4 bases, J lost 4 bases, and 7 bases stayed unmatched. The CDR3 sequence is CASSPNGLGYNEQFF. The CDR3 region has the DNA TGTGCCAGCAGCCCTAATGGACTAGGGTACAATGAGCAGTTCTTC.

This clonotype was seen only a few times. This chain links TRBV7-6 with TRBJ1-5; D not certain. V gave up 2 bases and J gave up 1 base, with 6 bases separating them. This CDR3 has 14 amino acids. Germline values: CDR1 SGHVS, CDR2 FNYEAQ. CDR3 loop: CASSLSNSNQPQHF. The CDR3 DNA reads TGTGCCAGCAGCTTATCTAACAGCAATCAGCCCCAGCATTTT.

This clonotype was recorded once. This may come from a read error, since a much larger clone is one base off. This chain uses TRBV7-2 with TRBJ2-3; a possible D gene is TRBD2 (6 bases). Germline CDR1 SGHTA, CDR2 FQGNSA. This CDR3 has 15 residues. CDR3 bases: TGTGTCAGCAGCTTGATTAGCGGCGGCACAGATACGCAGTATTTT. Encoded protein: CVSSLISGGTDTQYF.

The V call is TRBV14, the J call TRBJ2-3, with D tentatively TRBD2 (6 bases). Per the germline V gene, CDR1 is SGHDN and CDR2 is FVKESK. Trimming pared 5 bases from V and 2 bases from J, leaving 14 bases between. The CDR3 contains 15 residues. This chain's CDR3 is CASSKVGLHTDTQYF. Written as DNA, the CDR3 is TGTGCCAGCAGCAAAGTGGGACTTCACACAGATACGCAGTATTTT.

This clonotype appeared a few times. The chain has TRBV7-2 and TRBJ1-1; D gene ambiguous. V was shortened by 7 bases and J by 6 bases, with 12 bases between the two germline ends. The CDR3 contains 12 residues. Germline loops: CDR1 SGHTA, CDR2 FQGNSA. CDR3 loop: CASTISLAEAFF. The CDR3 DNA reads TGTGCCAGCACCATCAGCCTGGCTGAAGCTTTCTTT.

The chain links TRBV5-1 to TRBJ2-7, with D perhaps matching TRBD2 (7 bases). The germline gives CDR1 SGHRS, CDR2 YFSETQ. The length of the CDR3 is 17 residues. The ends were cut back, 4 bases at V and 0 bases at J, with 20 bases in the middle. CDR3 DNA sequence: TGCGCCAGCAGCCTCGGATGGGGGGGGGGCAGCTCCTACGAGCAGTACGTC. It codes for CASSLGWGGGSSYEQYV.

There are a few counts of this clonotype. This chain joins TRBV7-3 and TRBJ1-5; the match to TRBD1 covers 8 bases. Per the germline V gene, CDR1 is SGHTA and CDR2 is FQGTGA. Trimming cost V 5 bases and J 6 bases; bases outside gene matches: 9. CDR3 length: 15 residues. The CDR3 DNA follows: TGTGCCAGCAGCCTGTCAGGGGGCGAAGGTCAGCCCCAGCATTTT. Its translation is CASSLSGGEGQPQHF.

The chain combines TRBV9 with TRBJ2-3, with a tentative D call TRBD2 (6 bases). The germline V gene encodes CDR1 SGDLS and CDR2 YYNGEE. This CDR3 comprises 13 residues. With 7 bases removed from V and 5 bases from J, the gap between germline ends came to 14 bases. The CDR3 coding sequence is TGTGCCAGCGGGATGCTCGGGGGAGATACGCAGTATTTT. This sequence encodes CASGMLGGDTQYF. The full variable domain, in which reference TRBV9 and TRBJ2-3 provide the parts outside the CDR3, is DSGVTQTPKHLITATGQRVTLRCSPRSGDLSVYWYQQSLDQGLQFLIQYYNGEERAKGNILERFSAQQFPDLHSELNLSSLELGDSALYFCASGMLGGDTQYFGPGTRLTVL.

The chain recombines TRBV20-1 with TRBJ1-1; 10 bases map to TRBD1. The J segment lost 5 bases and the V segment lost 1 base, leaving 16 bases of the junction unmatched. Germline CDR1 reads DFQATT; CDR2 reads SNEGSKA (reference sequence). The CDR3 spans 18 residues. CDR3 sequence reads: CSARVMIRQGALGTEAFF. In DNA form, the CDR3 reads TGCAGTGCTAGAGTTATGATTCGACAGGGGGCCCTAGGGACTGAAGCTTTCTTT.

The genes are TRBV5-1 and TRBJ2-7; 8 positions agree with TRBD1. Losses at the gene ends were 1 base for V and 3 bases for J; bases not matched to a gene: 3. The CDR3 is 14 amino acids. From germline, CDR1 is SGHRS and CDR2 YFSETQ. The CDR3 DNA sequence: TGCGCCAGCAGCTTGATCGGGACAGGCTACGAGCAGTACTTC. Its translation is CASSLIGTGYEQYF.

The V gene is TRBV12-3 or TRBV12-4, the J gene TRBJ2-1; TRBD2 agrees at 11 bases. J was trimmed by 5 bases and V by 6 bases; bases with no gene match: 6. This CDR3 spans 15 amino acids. The CDR3 spells CASRSSGGTHNEQFF. CDR3 sequence (DNA): TGTGCCAGCAGGTCTAGCGGGGGGACCCACAATGAGCAGTTCTTC.

Regarding this clonotype: A much bigger clone sits one base away, suggesting this may be a read error. This sequence joins TRBV28 and TRBJ1-1, with 7 bases fitting TRBD1. Germline V gene data show CDR1 as MDHEN and CDR2 as SYDVKM. The CDR3 covers 14 residues. CDR3 sequence (DNA): TGTGTCAGCAGCCCGACAGGGATGAACACTGAAGCTTTCTTT. This encodes CVSSPTGMNTEAFF.

This clonotype was seen a few times. The rearrangement joins TRBV12-3 or TRBV12-4 to TRBJ1-1; D possibly corresponds to TRBD1 (5 bases). CDR3 size: 18 residues. V lost 6 bases and J lost 2, with 25 bases in between. CDR3 coding DNA: TGTGCCAGCAGCCTCTCCGGGGCGGATCAACTTGAAAACACTGAAGCTTTCTTT. This codes for CASSLSGADQLENTEAFF.